The clone carrying this T cell receptor beta chain came up a few times. Its specificity is not known. TCRdb processed the reads anew with MiXCR; each CDR3 protein has one entry. The sample yields 80,000 to 130,000 distinct CDR3 sequences, more than 20% seen once. This record comes from a study of T cell repertoires in cytomegalovirus infection. Turning to the study itself: Public TCR beta signatures provided an indication of both CMV infection and a matching HLA type.

The CDR3 has 13 amino acids. Germline V CDR1 and CDR2: SGHAT, FQNNGV. V was cut by 5 bases and J by 5 bases, with 12 bases left in between. Whole-study results and caveats: CMV-specific HLA-C-restricted TCR beta clonotypes dominated the ex vivo response.

The sequenced sample consisted of CD8+ T cells from PBMCs. This chain joins TRBV11-2 and TRBJ1-1; no definite D call. This receptor was taken from a human donor in good health (CMV status not recorded). Some clones in this sample may be carry-over from other donors' samples. CDR3 bases: TGTGCCAGCAGCCCCCCTTGGCGGACTGAAGCTTTCTTT. Its translation: CASSPPWRTEAFF.